This T cell receptor beta chain emerged from a study of blood T cell repertoires in COVID-19 (dated by TCRdb to about 2020). With regard to the full study: The collaborator samples originated in the United States, Italy and Spain and spanned the acute and convalescent phases of COVID-19. Subjects who had been exposed to COVID-19, were actively infected with it, or had recovered from it provided the deeply sampled blood TCRbeta repertoires that made up the dataset. The samples were drawn from two sources: the first 160 participants of the ongoing ImmuneRACE study, and 1,200 or so subjects contributed by 6 global collaborators. Sample metadata almost always included a de-identified subject ID, COVID-19 status, age in years and sex. A freely available public database, intended as a resource for researchers studying the immune response to SARS-CoV-2, is where the repertoires were released. Where available, HLA class I and class II types were taken from metadata supplied by the sample provider and were not determined by assay-based typing. The prospective study material was composed of cDNA or gDNA derived from T cells, B-cell-depleted T cells, or PBMCs. General conclusions and limits of the study: The amount of clinical and demographic metadata varied by source and participant and was provided uncurated.

The immunoSEQ Assay, a bias-controlled multiplex PCR, was used to amplify TCRbeta CDR3 regions from genomic DNA. The published analysis was carried out like this. Within the assay, amplification of reference gene primers was used to estimate how many nucleated cells each sample contained. To quantify the absolute abundance of each unique TCRbeta CDR3 rearrangement, sequence reads were collapsed and filtered. For each sample, productive Simpson clonality was calculated as the square root of Simpson's diversity index over productive rearrangements. This is the immuneACCESS table as TCRdb keeps it, with only in-frame sequences that have V and J called. A part of the clones is gone; compared with another copy, unresolved V genes explain less than half, and the rest is unexplained. That table supplies the V and J calls and clone size; D and trimming were determined from the DNA. For this sample there are around 330,000 clones; 89% appear just once. 5% to 5.5% of the sample is held by the ten biggest clonotypes.

Cut back by 0 bases and 0 bases, the V and J ends lie 12 bases apart. Including cysteine and phenylalanine, the CDR3 has 16 amino acids. Here the CDR3 DNA is all that survives: 48 bases in frame from base 1. For CDR1 and CDR2, the germline V gene lists MNHEY and SVGEGT. Participants in the prospective study were enrolled through a virtual design, were aged roughly 18 to 95 years, and lived in 24 United States geographic areas. To assign participants to cohorts, the prospective study relied on clinical history that participants themselves reported in a screening survey and a study questionnaire. Recovered participants in ImmuneRACE Cohort 3 were defined by two consecutive negative NP/OP PCR tests, clearance by a healthcare professional, or resolution of symptoms. In the prospective study, whole blood, serum and a nasopharyngeal or oropharyngeal swab were collected from each participant by mobile phlebotomists. Additional blood draws and questionnaires over an approximately 2-month period could optionally be provided by prospective study participants. Prospective study blood samples were shipped either frozen or at room temperature before DNA extraction.

In its sample, this clone was seen a few times. Its antigen is currently not known. Nothing much larger sits one base from this clone, and base qualities are not available. The sequencing input was PBMCs or T cells enriched from blood (not recorded which). The sequence is built from TRBV6-2 or TRBV6-3 and TRBJ2-7; TRBD1 might be the D gene, on 5 matching bases. This TCR was recovered from a man aged 60 to 75 who had recovered from COVID-19. The CDR3 reads as follows: CASSYSMKQASYEQYF. The DNA is as follows: TGTGCCAGCAGTTACTCGATGAAACAGGCCTCCTACGAGCAGTACTTC.